The sample holds one count of the clone carrying this T cell receptor beta chain. What it recognizes is unknown. The data are from a study of T cell responses to AZD1222 COVID-19 vaccine. Study results and limitations: Baseline testing showed seropositivity in only five or six AZD1222 recipients. Spike as a whole was targeted by vaccine-associated CD4 TCRs, dominant at 160-218 and 743-854.

Produced via immunoSEQ multiplex PCR; TCRdb's table is partial and in-frame only. The profile shows 150,000 or so clones, 90% to 95% of them singletons. Trimming took off 6 bases at V and 4 bases at J, with 7 bases between the two ends. Germline V gives CDR1 ENHRY, CDR2 SYGVKD. CDR3 size: 12 residues. This rearrangement joins TRBV10-3 to TRBJ2-1; unclear D gene. Sequences were derived from peripheral blood, sampled 28 days after the second AZD1222 dose. This clonotype was obtained from an adult who received the AZD1222 COVID-19 vaccine. The CDR3 is CAIRSSYNEQFF. Written as DNA, the CDR3 is TGTGCCATCAGGAGCTCTTACAATGAGCAGTTCTTC.